The following is a TCR beta chain sequence with its context. The data derive from a study of cytomegalovirus exposure and HLA in healthy donors. Vbeta (60) and Jbeta (13) primers were used in the PCR. The repertoire was sequenced with immunoSEQ multiplex PCR; TCRdb's copy has only in-frame clones and lacks some. This sample carries about 160,000 clones, around 74% of them seen once, and the ten largest clones take 1.1% to 1.5%. V was shortened by 0 bases and J by 10 bases, with 10 bases between the two germline ends. This CDR3 is 14 amino acids long. CDR1 is LNHNV and CDR2 is YYDKDF in the germline V gene (reference sequence).

The TCR was taken from a woman in her 30s in good health and CMV-seronegative. V usage is TRBV15 and J usage is TRBJ1-6; TRBD1 might be the D (6 bases). The specimen sequenced was PBMCs. CDR3 coding DNA: TGTGCCACCAGCAGAGAACACAGGGACTCACCCCTCCACTTT. Protein sequence: CATSREHRDSPLHF.